The rows below give T cell receptor beta chains drawn from one sample of a study of T cell responses to AZD1222 COVID-19 vaccine. TCRdb's table, derived via immunoSEQ multiplex PCR, lists solely in-frame clones and lacks some. Here the sample spans over 140,000 clones, 85% to 95% being singletons. The sample consisted of peripheral blood, taken 28 days after the second AZD1222 dose. The receptors derive from an adult who received the AZD1222 COVID-19 vaccine. Both conserved end residues are part of each CDR3. A D gene is named only where the DNA matches it firmly. Size values are once, few and many counts, or a class for expanded clones, and some rows have none.

j_gene,d_gene,v_gene,abundance,CDR3aa,CDR3nt
TRBJ2-2,-,TRBV10-3,-,CAITGTLTGELFF,TGTGCCATCACCGGGACCTTAACCGGGGAGCTGTTTTTT
TRBJ1-2,-,TRBV30,-,CAWSFEVGYGYTF,TGTGCCTGGAGTTTCGAGGTGGGATATGGCTACACCTTC
TRBJ2-5,TRBD1,TRBV2,-,CASSEGDSFRKTQYF,TGTGCCAGCAGTGAAGGGGACAGCTTTAGGAAGACCCAGTACTTC
TRBJ1-3,-,TRBV7-9,-,CASSLVFRGPLSGNTIYF,TGTGCCAGCAGCTTAGTCTTCCGGGGTCCCCTCTCTGGAAACACCATATATTTT
TRBJ2-7,TRBD1,TRBV7-2,-,CASSEQGAYEQYF,TGTGCCAGCAGTGAACAGGGGGCTTACGAGCAGTACTTC
TRBJ2-7,-,TRBV6-2/TRBV6-3,-,CASSNTRYEQYF,TGTGCCAGCAGTAACACCCGTTACGAGCAGTACTTC
TRBJ1-1,-,TRBV27,-,CASSLTRNTEAFF,TGTGCCAGCAGTTTGACCAGAAACACTGAAGCTTTCTTT
TRBJ2-7,-,TRBV28,-,CASSSPWTDRFLYEQYF,TGTGCCAGCAGTTCTCCCTGGACAGACCGTTTCCTCTACGAGCAGTACTTC
TRBJ1-4,TRBD1,TRBV27,-,CASSNTRGLFEKLFF,TGTGCCAGCAGTAATACCAGGGGGTTGTTCGAAAAACTGTTTTTT
TRBJ1-1,-,TRBV6-6,-,CASRATDVTEAFF,TGTGCCAGCAGAGCGACAGACGTCACTGAAGCTTTCTTT
TRBJ1-2,-,TRBV19,once,CASSIGDLDGYTF,TGTGCCAGTAGTATAGGCGACCTCGATGGCTACACCTTC
TRBJ2-7,TRBD1,TRBV7-3,-,CASSSGQAPNEQYF,TGTGCCAGCAGCTCAGGACAGGCGCCTAACGAGCAGTACTTC
TRBJ1-6,-,TRBV5-1,-,CASSLDDNSPLHF,TGCGCCAGCAGCTTAGATGATAATTCACCCCTCCACTTT
TRBJ2-4,-,TRBV3-1/TRBV3-2,-,CASSQGGASIAKNIQYF,TGTGCCAGCAGCCAAGGGGGTGCGTCAATAGCCAAAAACATTCAGTACTTC
TRBJ2-7,TRBD1,TRBV29-1,-,CSVEGTGGNYEQYF,TGCAGCGTAGAAGGTACAGGGGGGAACTACGAGCAGTACTTC
TRBJ1-2,-,TRBV28,-,CASSLVGGRGYTF,TGTGCCAGCAGTTTAGTGGGGGGCAGGGGCTACACCTTC
TRBJ2-7,-,TRBV3-1/TRBV3-2,-,CASSQGSITYEQYF,TGTGCCAGCAGCCAGGGGAGTATCACCTACGAGCAGTACTTC
TRBJ2-7,-,TRBV28,-,CASSDLREPFSYEQYF,TGTGCCAGCAGCGACCTCCGGGAGCCCTTCTCCTACGAGCAGTACTTC
TRBJ2-7,-,TRBV6-5,-,CASSYQHSYEQYF,TGTGCCAGCAGTTACCAACACTCCTACGAGCAGTACTTC
TRBJ1-1,-,TRBV6-5,once,CASSSARLNTEAFF,TGTGCCAGCAGTTCGGCCCGATTGAACACTGAAGCTTTCTTT
TRBJ2-5,-,TRBV2,-,CASRPDYQETQYF,TGTGCCAGCAGACCGGACTATCAAGAGACCCAGTACTTC
TRBJ2-3,TRBD2,TRBV30,-,CAWTGLAGPQDTQYF,TGTGCCTGGACGGGACTAGCGGGGCCCCAGGATACGCAGTATTTT
TRBJ2-1,TRBD2,TRBV11-3,-,CASSLGTLAGIEQFF,TGTGCCAGCAGCTTAGGCACACTAGCGGGAATTGAGCAGTTCTTC
TRBJ1-5,-,TRBV21-1,-,CASRDRADNQPQHF,TGTGCCAGCAGGGACAGGGCGGACAATCAGCCCCAGCATTTT
TRBJ2-5,TRBD2,TRBV6-5,-,CASSPMSGSETQYF,TGTGCCAGCAGCCCGATGAGCGGGAGTGAGACCCAGTACTTC
TRBJ1-5,-,TRBV9,-,CASSADGEQPQHF,TGTGCCAGCAGCGCGGACGGGGAGCAGCCCCAGCATTTT
TRBJ1-1,-,TRBV11-1,-,CASSLGRATEAFF,TGTGCCAGCAGCTTAGGACGGGCGACTGAAGCTTTCTTT
TRBJ1-6,-,TRBV7-3,-,CASSLGQSNSPLHF,TGTGCCAGCAGCTTAGGACAGAGCAATTCACCCCTCCACTTT
TRBJ2-7,TRBD1,TRBV7-2,-,CASSLRGRAYEQYF,TGTGCCAGCAGCTTAAGGGGGCGAGCGTACGAGCAGTACTTC
TRBJ1-2,-,TRBV7-9,-,CASSLEEGGYTF,TGTGCCAGCAGCTTAGAGGAGGGAGGCTACACCTTC
TRBJ1-2,TRBD1,TRBV19,few,CASNMGDRGRYGYTF,TGTGCCAGTAACATGGGGGACAGGGGTCGGTACGGCTACACCTTC
TRBJ2-3,TRBD2,TRBV24-1,-,CATSDRTSGSVDTQYF,TGTGCCACCAGTGATAGGACTAGCGGGAGTGTAGATACGCAGTATTTT
TRBJ1-2,TRBD1,TRBV28,-,CASSNAGQAIYGYTF,TGTGCCAGCAGTAATGCCGGACAGGCGATCTATGGCTACACCTTC
TRBJ1-2,TRBD1,TRBV27,-,CASSLTGADYGYTF,TGTGCCAGCAGTTTAACAGGGGCGGACTATGGCTACACCTTC
TRBJ2-5,-,TRBV7-9,-,CASSPMDSFRQETQYF,TGTGCCAGCAGCCCCATGGACAGTTTCAGACAAGAGACCCAGTACTTC
TRBJ1-1,TRBD1,TRBV25-1,-,CASKQTQGAGTEAFF,TGTGCCAGCAAACAGACTCAGGGGGCAGGCACTGAAGCTTTCTTT
TRBJ1-5,-,TRBV6-5,-,CASRRDSVSNQPQHF,TGTGCCAGCAGAAGGGACTCTGTTAGCAATCAGCCCCAGCATTTT
TRBJ2-3,-,TRBV21-1,-,CASSKRGAPGTDTQYF,TGTGCCAGCAGCAAAAGGGGGGCTCCGGGAACAGATACGCAGTATTTT
TRBJ2-2,TRBD1,TRBV9,-,CASSRWGQANTGELFF,TGTGCCAGCAGCCGATGGGGACAGGCGAACACCGGGGAGCTGTTTTTT
TRBJ2-6,-,TRBV4-3,-,CASSQGVVPGANVLTF,TGCGCCAGCAGCCAGGGCGTGGTGCCTGGGGCCAACGTCCTGACTTTC
TRBJ1-1,TRBD1,TRBV2,-,CASSARGRGTNTEAFF,TGTGCCAGCAGTGCCAGGGGGCGCGGGACGAACACTGAAGCTTTCTTT
TRBJ1-2,-,TRBV20-1,-,CSATYGRGYTF,TGCAGTGCTACCTACGGGAGGGGCTACACCTTC
TRBJ1-1,-,TRBV7-9,-,CASSSHRDVDTEAFF,TGTGCCAGCAGCTCACACAGGGACGTGGACACTGAAGCTTTCTTT
TRBJ2-1,-,TRBV20-1,-,CSASFLGNAREQFF,TGCAGTGCTAGTTTCCTCGGGAATGCGCGTGAGCAGTTCTTC
TRBJ2-2,TRBD1,TRBV10-3,-,CAISGRGSPTGELFF,TGTGCCATCAGTGGCAGGGGGTCTCCCACCGGGGAGCTGTTTTTT
TRBJ2-1,-,TRBV30,-,CAAGGPASSNEQFF,TGTGCTGCTGGGGGCCCGGCTTCCTCCAATGAGCAGTTCTTC
TRBJ2-7,TRBD2,TRBV4-2,-,CASSRTIPTSGSNEQYF,TGTGCCAGCAGCCGGACCATCCCTACTAGCGGGAGCAACGAGCAGTACTTC
TRBJ2-2,TRBD2,TRBV19,-,CASSRGLAGGRISNTGELFF,TGTGCCAGTAGTAGGGGACTAGCGGGAGGCAGAATCTCGAACACCGGGGAGCTGTTTTTT
TRBJ2-5,-,TRBV10-3,-,CAISESGGETQYF,TGTGCCATCAGTGAGTCGGGAGGAGAGACCCAGTACTTC